The 25 T cell receptor beta chains in this list originate from one sample, sequenced in a study of chemoradiotherapy in HPV16-positive cancers (dated by TCRdb to 2022 to 2024). Libraries were built with the immunoSEQ multiplex PCR assay. TCRdb stores this immuneACCESS table with in-frame sequences only. Part of the clones is absent; in the studies checked, under half of the shortfall reflects unresolved V genes, and no reason is known for the rest. In all, the sample holds about 16,000 clones, and 79% of those were seen once. The leading ten clones occupy around 9.9% of the sample. Sampling was performed from a patient who underwent chemoradiotherapy. The receptor source for this set is a human donor with HPV-associated anogenital cancer.

CDR3 coding DNA: TGTGCCAGCAGTTTCGGGACTTCAAAGCCCCAGCATTTT. This codes for CASSFGTSKPQHF. The rearrangement uses TRBV28 and TRBJ1-5; tentative D call: TRBD1 (5 bases). Germline V gene sequence: CDR1 MDHEN, CDR2 SYDVKM. The CDR3 totals 13 residues. Trimming cost V 3 bases and J 8 bases, with 11 bases left between them.

The chain has TRBV9 and TRBJ1-3; 9 bases line up with TRBD1. The CDR3 has 16 residues. Germline V gene lookup returns CDR1 SGDLS and CDR2 YYNGEE. Trimming cost V 0 bases and J 3 bases; bases outside gene matches: 4. The DNA for the CDR3 is TGTGCCAGCAGCGTAGCTCCGGGACAGGGTGGAAACACCATATATTTT. Translation: CASSVAPGQGGNTIYF.

The rearrangement joins TRBV6-5 to TRBJ2-5, with 11 positions matching TRBD2. The length of the CDR3 is 16 residues. Germline lookup yields CDR1 MNHEY and CDR2 SVGAGI. The trim removed 2 bases at V and 1 base at J, leaving 3 bases unmatched. The CDR3 loop reads CASSYRGLAAQETQYF. CDR3 bases: TGTGCCAGCAGTTACCGGGGACTAGCGGCCCAAGAGACCCAGTACTTC.

This rearrangement joins TRBV6-5 to TRBJ1-2; TRBD1 aligns across 10 bases. V was pared by 8 bases and J by 6 bases, with 6 bases of the junction left unmatched. Germline V gives CDR1 MNHEY, CDR2 SVGAGI. The CDR3 covers 13 residues. CDR3 coding DNA: TGTGCCAGCGGGGGACAGGGGCCAAATGGCTACACCTTC. Amino acid sequence: CASGGQGPNGYTF.

This chain joins TRBV28 and TRBJ1-5; 9 bases fit TRBD1. CDR1 MDHEN and CDR2 SYDVKM come from the germline V gene. Trimming took 6 bases from V and 5 from J; bases not matched to a gene: 2. The length of the CDR3 is 13 residues. The CDR3: CASRQGAHQPQHF. As DNA, the CDR3 is TGTGCCAGCAGACAGGGGGCACATCAGCCCCAGCATTTT.

V gene TRBV19 combines with J gene TRBJ2-7, with D perhaps given as TRBD1 or TRBD2 (5 bases each). Trimming took off 5 bases at V and 0 bases at J, with 14 bases between the two ends. CDR3 length: 15 amino acids. CDR1 and CDR2 (germline): LNHDA, SQIVND (reference sequence). The CDR3 region has the DNA TGTGCCAGTAGTGCGACTCCAGGGAGCTCCTACGAGCAGTACTTC. Residues: CASSATPGSSYEQYF.

The rearrangement uses TRBV5-1 and TRBJ2-7, with a possible D match to TRBD2 (6 bases). With 2 bases removed from V and 10 bases from J, the gap between germline ends came to 16 bases. Germline CDR1 is SGHRS and CDR2 is YFSETQ. This CDR3 is 13 amino acids long. Here the CDR3 DNA reads TGCGCCAGCAGCTTCGGAGGGGTCGCCGAACAGTACTTC. Translating it yields CASSFGGVAEQYF. Full variable domain (rest looked up from reference TRBV5-1 and TRBJ2-7): KAGVTQTPRYLIKTRGQQVTLSCSPISGHRSVSWYQQTPGQGLQFLFEYFSETQRNKGNFPGRFSGRQFSNSRSEMNVSTLELGDSALYLCASSFGGVAEQYFGPGTRLTVT.

This clone showed up just once. The chain is built from TRBV9 and TRBJ1-2, with D perhaps matching TRBD1 (5 bases). V dropped 3 bases and J dropped 8 bases, with 14 bases sitting between them. This CDR3 region has 13 residues. Germline V CDR1 and CDR2: SGDLS, YYNGEE. CDR3 protein: CASSGRTGLGYTF. The DNA for the CDR3 is TGTGCCAGCAGCGGGCGGACGGGACTCGGCTACACCTTC.

The genes are TRBV5-1 and TRBJ1-1; D gene ambiguous. The CDR3 contains 13 residues. V was shortened by 1 base and J by 3 bases, with 7 bases between the two germline ends. Germline values: CDR1 SGHRS, CDR2 YFSETQ. The CDR3 spells CASSLKIDTEAFF. In DNA, the CDR3 is TGCGCCAGCAGCTTGAAGATAGACACTGAAGCTTTCTTT.

The chain joins TRBV18 to TRBJ2-1; D perhaps matches TRBD1 (6 bases). V shed 3 bases and J shed 5 bases, with 11 bases lying between them. Germline V gene data show CDR1 as KGHSH and CDR2 as LQKENI. The CDR3 has 14 amino acids. In DNA, the CDR3 is TGTGCCAGCTCACCGGACTGGGGGCACAATGAGCAGTTCTTC. It is translated as CASSPDWGHNEQFF.

V and J are TRBV7-8 and TRBJ1-2; D possibly corresponds to TRBD1 (5 bases). Germline V lookup: CDR1 SGHVS, CDR2 FQNEAQ. Between the trimmed V and J ends, which lost 5 bases and 3 bases, there was a span of 13 bases. The CDR3 sequence is 14 residues long. CDR3 sequence (DNA): TGTGCCAGCAGCCTACACGTGGGGGACTATGGCTACACCTTC. Amino acid sequence: CASSLHVGDYGYTF.

This clone was picked up a small number of times. The gene calls are TRBV7-9 and TRBJ1-2, with 7 bases identical to TRBD1. The CDR3 has 18 residues. The V segment lost 4 bases and the J segment 0 bases; nucleotides outside the gene matches: 14. CDR1 is SEHNR, CDR2 FQNEAQ, per germline (reference sequence). CDR3: CASSSSSQGPYTNYGYTF. CDR3 bases: TGTGCCAGCAGCTCATCCTCACAGGGGCCATATACTAACTATGGCTACACCTTC.

The V call is TRBV7-3, the J call TRBJ2-1, with D perhaps matching TRBD1 (8 bases). This CDR3 comprises 15 residues. Trimming cost V 5 bases and J 5 bases, with 16 bases left between them. Germline loops: CDR1 SGHTA, CDR2 FQGTGA. CDR3 in amino acids: CASSPDRGGDNEQFF. In DNA form, the CDR3 reads TGTGCCAGCAGCCCAGACAGGGGAGGGGACAATGAGCAGTTCTTC. The whole variable domain, filled in from reference TRBV7-3 and TRBJ2-1, reads GAGVSQTPSNKVTEKGKYVELRCDPISGHTALYWYRQSLGQGPEFLIYFQGTGAADDSGLPNDRFFAVRPEGSVSTLKIQRTERGDSAVYLCASSPDRGGDNEQFFGPGTRLTVL.

Written as DNA, the CDR3 is TGTGCCAGCAGCCAAGCACAGGATCGTTCGATCTACGAGCAGTACTTC. Protein: CASSQAQDRSIYEQYF. This sequence joins TRBV14 and TRBJ2-7; D possibly corresponds to TRBD1 (5 bases). The CDR3 runs 16 residues. Germline V lookup: CDR1 SGHDN, CDR2 FVKESK. V dropped 1 base and J dropped 3 bases, with 16 bases sitting between them.

CDR3 bases: TGTGCCAGCAGGTTTGGGGCAGGGGGTAATCAGCCCCAGCATTTT. Its protein product is CASRFGAGGNQPQHF. J is TRBJ1-5 and V is TRBV2; 7 positions agree with TRBD1. There are 15 residues in the CDR3. V dropped 6 bases and J dropped 4; count of bases not matched to a gene: 9. Germline V gene lookup returns CDR1 SNHLY and CDR2 FYNNEI.

This clone was picked up a small number of times. CDR3: CASSRGPNEQFF. The CDR3 DNA follows: TGTGCCAGCAGTAGGGGGCCTAATGAGCAGTTCTTC. This chain uses TRBV6-1 with TRBJ2-1, with 7 bases lining up with TRBD1. In germline, CDR1 is MNHNS, CDR2 SASEGT. This CDR3 spans 12 amino acids. V was clipped by 5 bases and J by 7 bases; unmatched bases: 2.

In DNA form, the CDR3 reads TGTGCCAGCAGGCTGACAGGGGGTTACCCCTACGAGCAGTACTTC. It codes for CASRLTGGYPYEQYF. The chain links TRBV28 to TRBJ2-7; 9 bases agree with TRBD1. The CDR3 covers 15 residues. With 6 bases clipped from V and 2 bases from J, the junction kept 8 bases outside the gene matches. From germline, CDR1 is MDHEN and CDR2 SYDVKM.

The V and J genes are TRBV18 and TRBJ1-1; 8 bases agree with TRBD1. The germline gives CDR1 KGHSH, CDR2 LQKENI. The V segment lost 8 bases and the J segment 1 base; nucleotides outside the gene matches: 0. The CDR3 spans 12 residues. CDR3 DNA sequence: TGTGCCAGCGACAGGGGGAACACTGAAGCTTTCTTT. Its translation is CASDRGNTEAFF.

The chain has TRBV7-9 and TRBJ1-5; D is perhaps TRBD1 (5 bases). The CDR3 totals 15 residues. Germline lookup yields CDR1 SEHNR and CDR2 FQNEAQ (reference sequence). V gave up 1 base and J gave up 1 base, with 8 bases separating them. In DNA, the CDR3 is TGTGCCAGCAGCTTAGGGGGGATCAGCAATCAGCCCCAGCATTTT. Its translation: CASSLGGISNQPQHF. Combining the CDR3 with reference TRBV7-9 and TRBJ1-5 gives the whole variable domain DTGVSQNPRHKITKRGQNVTFRCDPISEHNRLYWYRQTLGQGPEFLTYFQNEAQLEKSRLLSDRFSAERPKGSFSTLEIQRTEQGDSAMYLCASSLGGISNQPQHFGDGTRLSIL.

CDR3 sequence (DNA): TGTGCCTGGAGGGGGTTCTCGGGGACTAGCATCCAAGAGACCCAGTACTTC. Amino acids: CAWRGFSGTSIQETQYF. V is TRBV30 and J is TRBJ2-5; 9 bases map to TRBD2. From germline, CDR1 is GTSNPN and CDR2 SVGIG (reference sequence). Trimming cost V 3 bases and J 1 base; bases outside gene matches: 12. The CDR3 spans 17 residues.

This rearrangement joins TRBV28 to TRBJ2-7; D gene unclear. CDR3 length: 15 residues. With 1 base removed from V and 1 base from J, the gap between germline ends came to 11 bases. Germline V lookup: CDR1 MDHEN, CDR2 SYDVKM. The CDR3 loop is CASSLSASLSYEQYF. DNA for the CDR3: TGTGCCAGCAGTTTATCGGCCAGCCTATCCTACGAGCAGTACTTC.

The chain has TRBV15 and TRBJ2-7; 7 positions agree with TRBD1. Germline CDR1 is LNHNV and CDR2 is YYDKDF (reference sequence). After removal of 0 bases from V and 0 bases from J, the junction contained 5 bases not matched to a gene. The CDR3 is 16 residues long. The CDR3 spells CATSRDVDRVSYEQYF. The DNA for the CDR3 is TGTGCCACCAGCAGAGATGTCGACAGGGTCTCCTACGAGCAGTACTTC.

The genes are TRBV6-5 and TRBJ2-3; D not resolved. V shed 6 bases and J shed 3 bases, with 13 bases lying between them. This CDR3 region has 14 residues. Germline CDR1 MNHEY, CDR2 SVGAGI. This CDR3 is CASSTDASTDTQYF. In nucleotides, the CDR3 is TGTGCCAGCAGCACGGACGCGTCTACAGATACGCAGTATTTT.

V and J are TRBV4-1 and TRBJ1-1; no reliable D call. Germline-derived CDR1 and CDR2 are MGHRA and YSYEKL. The CDR3 is made up of 14 amino acids. Trimming removed 1 base from V and 3 bases from J, with 9 bases in between. The CDR3 loop reads CASSQVSTDTEAFF. The CDR3 DNA reads TGCGCCAGCAGCCAAGTGAGTACAGACACTGAAGCTTTCTTT.

The chain combines TRBV5-4 with TRBJ2-5, with D tentatively TRBD2 (6 bases). Trimming took off 4 bases at V and 2 bases at J, with 15 bases between the two ends. The CDR3 covers 15 residues. CDR1 is SGHNT and CDR2 is YYREEE in the germline V gene (reference sequence). The CDR3 DNA sequence: TGTGCCAGCAGCGGGCGGGGACTGGGACAAGAGACCCAGTACTTC. Its protein product is CASSGRGLGQETQYF.